The 9 T cell receptor beta chains below come from one sample, sequenced in a study of blood T cell repertoires in COVID-19. Assay: immunoSEQ multiplex PCR; the TCRdb copy retains only in-frame clones and omits some. The table records about 80,000 clones, 60% to 85% of them present only once. Material: peripheral blood. The source of these receptors is a human donor in a cohort sampled during active COVID-19.

This clone showed up just a few times. The chain links TRBV3-1 (or the pseudogene TRBV3-2) to TRBJ1-6; D is undetermined. Trimming took 0 bases from V and 0 from J, leaving 9 bases between them. The CDR3 totals 17 residues. Per the germline V gene, CDR1 is LGHDT and CDR2 is YNNKEL (reference sequence). The CDR3 bases are TGTGCCAGCAGCCAAGAGATAAGGAGCTCCTATAATTCACCCCTCCACTTT. Its translation: CASSQEIRSSYNSPLHF.

Concerning this clone: The sample has other DNA sequences that encode this CDR3 too. V gene TRBV9 combines with J gene TRBJ1-2; 8 bases map to TRBD1. This CDR3 has 14 residues. After removal of 3 bases from V and 4 bases from J, the junction contained 5 bases not matched to a gene. Germline CDR1 and CDR2: SGDLS and YYNGEE. CDR3 nucleotide sequence: TGTGCCAGCAGCGCGACAGGGGAGACCTATGGCTACACCTTC. Amino acids: CASSATGETYGYTF.

This sequence joins TRBV10-3 and TRBJ2-7; D remains ambiguous. The CDR3 extends over 12 amino acids. CDR1 is ENHRY and CDR2 is SYGVKD in the germline V gene. The V gene lost 8 bases and the J gene lost 3 bases, with 11 bases spanning the gap. CDR3 loop: CAIASTHYEQYF. The CDR3 DNA is TGTGCCATCGCTAGTACCCACTACGAGCAGTACTTC.

The V gene is TRBV29-1, the J gene TRBJ1-1; tentatively, D is TRBD1 (5 bases). This CDR3 region has 14 residues. The germline V gene encodes CDR1 SQVTM and CDR2 ANQGSEA. With 7 bases removed from V and 6 bases from J, the gap between germline ends came to 21 bases. The CDR3 region is CSAAGGPQPPEAFF. Written as DNA, the CDR3 is TGCAGCGCAGCGGGGGGACCCCAGCCGCCTGAAGCTTTCTTT.

This chain joins TRBV9 and TRBJ2-3, with D unclear. The CDR3 is 13 amino acids. V lost 4 bases to trimming and J lost 4 bases, with 10 bases between them. CDR1 SGDLS and CDR2 YYNGEE come from the germline V gene. CDR3 DNA: TGTGCCAGCAGCCTATACGATGCAGATACGCAGTATTTT. Translated: CASSLYDADTQYF.

The V call is TRBV27, the J call TRBJ2-2; TRBD2 agrees at 10 bases. The CDR3 contains 17 residues. The germline gives CDR1 MNHEY, CDR2 SMNVEV (reference sequence). Unmatched junction bases numbered 16, after V lost 9 bases and J lost 6 bases. The CDR3 nucleotides read TGTGCCAGTGCGAAGTTTGGTAAACTAGCGGGACCCGGGGAGCTGTTTTTT. Translation: CASAKFGKLAGPGELFF.

The chain has TRBV4-1 and TRBJ2-1, with D possibly being TRBD2 (5 bases). V dropped 2 bases and J dropped 7 bases, with 12 bases sitting between them. The CDR3 totals 14 residues. Germline loops: CDR1 MGHRA, CDR2 YSYEKL. The CDR3 DNA sequence: TGCGCCAGCAGCCAATACGCTAGCCCTAATGAGCAGTTCTTC. This gives the protein CASSQYASPNEQFF.

The chain employs TRBV6-5 and TRBJ2-1, with D tentatively TRBD1 (5 bases). CDR1 and CDR2 (germline): MNHEY, SVGAGI. V lost 0 bases and J 2 bases, leaving 11 bases between the germline ends. The CDR3 runs 16 residues. The CDR3, as DNA: TGTGCCAGCAGTTACTCGTACAGGAAAGCCTACAATGAGCAGTTCTTC. It encodes CASSYSYRKAYNEQFF.

The chain joins TRBV27 to TRBJ2-1, with D tentatively TRBD2 (6 bases). This CDR3 comprises 14 residues. Germline V CDR1 and CDR2: MNHEY, SMNVEV (reference sequence). Trimming pared 2 bases from V and 9 bases from J, leaving 14 bases between. The CDR3 region is CASSLAGWRGEQFF. CDR3 coding DNA: TGTGCCAGCAGTTTAGCAGGGTGGAGGGGTGAGCAGTTCTTC.